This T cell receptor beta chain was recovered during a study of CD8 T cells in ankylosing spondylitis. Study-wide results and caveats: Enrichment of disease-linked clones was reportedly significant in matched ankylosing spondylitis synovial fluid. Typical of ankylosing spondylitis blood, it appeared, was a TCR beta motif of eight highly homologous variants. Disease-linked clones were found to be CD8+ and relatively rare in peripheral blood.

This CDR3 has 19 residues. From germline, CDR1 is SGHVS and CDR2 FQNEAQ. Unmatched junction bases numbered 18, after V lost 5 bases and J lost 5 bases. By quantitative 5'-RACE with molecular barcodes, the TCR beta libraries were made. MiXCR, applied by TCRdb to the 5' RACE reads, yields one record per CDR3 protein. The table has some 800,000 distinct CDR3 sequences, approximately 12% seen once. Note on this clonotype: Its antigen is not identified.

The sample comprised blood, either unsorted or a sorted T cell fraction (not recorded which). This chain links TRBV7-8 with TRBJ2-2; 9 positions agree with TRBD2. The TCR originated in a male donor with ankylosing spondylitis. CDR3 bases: TGTGCCAGCAGCCCCCGTTCGTTCCCTAGCGGGGTTCGGACCGGGGAGCTGTTTTTT. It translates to CASSPRSFPSGVRTGELFF.